One sample yielded the 3 T cell receptor beta chains listed below, sequenced in a study of Ad26.COV2.S vaccination and SARS-CoV-2 variants. Sequencing was performed with immunoSEQ multiplex PCR; in TCRdb, only in-frame clones are kept and a portion is missing. The profile covers hundreds of thousands of clones, with more than 75% appearing a single time and about 3.3% taken by the ten largest. Treatment in this sample: around 19 received Ad26.COV2.S at low or high dose, single or two shots; 5 received placebo; per-sample allocation not given. Day 63 after the first vaccine or placebo injection was the time point for sampling. This sample comprised peripheral blood, obtained in a trial of Ad26.COV2.S vaccine versus placebo. The receptors were gathered from a person between 18 and 65 years old who received the Ad26.COV2.S COVID-19 vaccine or a placebo.

The chain links TRBV9 to TRBJ2-5, with 12 bases fitting TRBD2. The trim removed 4 bases at V and 5 bases at J, leaving 9 bases unmatched. The CDR3 length is 16 residues. The V gene's germline CDR1 is SGDLS and CDR2 YYNGEE. The DNA of the CDR3 is TGTGCCAGCAGCTCTAGCGGGGGGGCCGTCTGGGAGACCCAGTACTTC. Translating gives CASSSSGGAVWETQYF.

CDR3 amino acids: CASSQGTTQGDYGYTF. In DNA form, the CDR3 reads TGTGCCAGCAGCCAGGGGACAACACAGGGCGACTATGGCTACACCTTC. This sequence joins TRBV3-1 (or the pseudogene TRBV3-2) and TRBJ1-2; possible D gene TRBD1, 6 bases. This CDR3 has 16 residues. Trimming took 3 bases from V and 3 from J, leaving 17 bases between them. Germline V gene sequence: CDR1 LGHDT, CDR2 YNNKEL (reference sequence).

The chain carries TRBV6-2 or TRBV6-3 and TRBJ1-6, with a possible D match to TRBD1 (6 bases). From germline, CDR1 is MNHEY and CDR2 SVGEGT. The CDR3 covers 15 residues. V was shortened by 2 bases and J by 7 bases, with 12 bases between the two germline ends. The CDR3 DNA is TGTGCCAGCAGTTACCCGACAGGTGGGAATTCACCCCTCCACTTT. It is translated as CASSYPTGGNSPLHF.